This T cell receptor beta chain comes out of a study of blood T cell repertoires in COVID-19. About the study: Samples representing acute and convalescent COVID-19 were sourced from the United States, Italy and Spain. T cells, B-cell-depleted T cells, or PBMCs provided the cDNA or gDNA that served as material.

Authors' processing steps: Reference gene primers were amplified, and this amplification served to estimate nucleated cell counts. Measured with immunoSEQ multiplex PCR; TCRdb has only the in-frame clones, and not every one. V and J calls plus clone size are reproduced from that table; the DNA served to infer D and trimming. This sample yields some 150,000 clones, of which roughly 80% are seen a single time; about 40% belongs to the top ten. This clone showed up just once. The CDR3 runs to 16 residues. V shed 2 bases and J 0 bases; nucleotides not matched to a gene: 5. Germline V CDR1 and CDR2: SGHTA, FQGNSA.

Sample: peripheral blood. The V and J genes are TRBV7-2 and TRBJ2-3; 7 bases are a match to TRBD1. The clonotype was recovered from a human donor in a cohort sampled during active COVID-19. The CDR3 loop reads CASSLIRGSSTDTQYF. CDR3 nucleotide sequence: TGTGCCAGCAGCTTAATCAGGGGGTCTAGCACAGATACGCAGTATTTT.